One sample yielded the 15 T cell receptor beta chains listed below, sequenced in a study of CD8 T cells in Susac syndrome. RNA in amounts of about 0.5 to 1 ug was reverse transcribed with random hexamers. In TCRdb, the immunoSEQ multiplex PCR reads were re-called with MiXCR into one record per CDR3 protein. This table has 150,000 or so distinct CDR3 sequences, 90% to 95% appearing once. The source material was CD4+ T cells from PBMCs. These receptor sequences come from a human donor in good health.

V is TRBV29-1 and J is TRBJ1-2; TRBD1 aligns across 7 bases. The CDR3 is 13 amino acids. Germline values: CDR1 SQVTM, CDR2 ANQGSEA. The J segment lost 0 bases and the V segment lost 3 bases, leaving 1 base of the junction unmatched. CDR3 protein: CSVDGQANYGYTF. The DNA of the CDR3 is TGCAGCGTTGACGGACAGGCTAACTATGGCTACACCTTC.

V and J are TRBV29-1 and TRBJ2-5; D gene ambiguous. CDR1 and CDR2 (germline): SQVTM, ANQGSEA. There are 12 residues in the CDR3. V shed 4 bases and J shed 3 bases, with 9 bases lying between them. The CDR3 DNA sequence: TGCAGCGTTGTAAGTGTAAAAGAGACCCAGTACTTC. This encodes CSVVSVKETQYF. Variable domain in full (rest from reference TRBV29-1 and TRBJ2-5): SAVISQKPSRDICQRGTSLTIQCQVDSQVTMMFWYRQQPGQSLTLIATANQGSEATYESGFVIDKFPISRPNLTFSTLTVSNMSPEDSSIYLCSVVSVKETQYFGPGTRLLVL.

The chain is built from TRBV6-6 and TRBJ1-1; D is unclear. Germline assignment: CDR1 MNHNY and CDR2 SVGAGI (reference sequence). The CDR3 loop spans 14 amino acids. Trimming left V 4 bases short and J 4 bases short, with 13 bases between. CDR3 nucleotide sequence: TGTGCCAGCAGTTTCCAAAGTGATGCCACTGAAGCTTTCTTT. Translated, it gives CASSFQSDATEAFF.

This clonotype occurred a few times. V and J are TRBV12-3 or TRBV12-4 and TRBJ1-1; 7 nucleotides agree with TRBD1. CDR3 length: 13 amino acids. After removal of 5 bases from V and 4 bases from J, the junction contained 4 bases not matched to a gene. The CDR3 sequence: CASSLQGSTEAFF. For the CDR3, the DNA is TGTGCCAGCAGTCTACAGGGGAGCACTGAAGCTTTCTTT.

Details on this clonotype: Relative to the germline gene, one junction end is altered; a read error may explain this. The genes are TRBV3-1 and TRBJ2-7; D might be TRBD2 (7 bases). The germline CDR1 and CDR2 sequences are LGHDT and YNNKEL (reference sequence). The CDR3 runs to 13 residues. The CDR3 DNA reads TGTGCCAGCAGACAAGGGGGGGGGCACGAGCAGTACTTC. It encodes CASRQGGGHEQYF.

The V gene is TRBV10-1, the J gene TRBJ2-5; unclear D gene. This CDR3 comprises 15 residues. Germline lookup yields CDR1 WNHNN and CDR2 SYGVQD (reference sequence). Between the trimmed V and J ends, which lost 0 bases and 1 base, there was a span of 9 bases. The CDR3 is CASSESGRRQETQYF. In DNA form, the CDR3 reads TGCGCCAGCAGTGAGTCAGGCAGGCGCCAAGAGACCCAGTACTTC.

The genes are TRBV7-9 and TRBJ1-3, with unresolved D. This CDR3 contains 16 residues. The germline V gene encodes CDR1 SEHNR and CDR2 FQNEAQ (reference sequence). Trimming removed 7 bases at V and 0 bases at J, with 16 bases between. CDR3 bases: TGTGCCAGCAACCGGAGAGGCGGCATCTCTGGAAACACCATATATTTT. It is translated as CASNRRGGISGNTIYF.

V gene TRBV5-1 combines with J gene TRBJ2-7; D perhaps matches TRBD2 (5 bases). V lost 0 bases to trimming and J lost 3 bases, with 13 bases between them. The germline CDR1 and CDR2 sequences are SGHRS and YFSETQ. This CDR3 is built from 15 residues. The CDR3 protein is CASSLAVRAYYEQYF. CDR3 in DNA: TGCGCCAGCAGCTTGGCCGTGAGGGCCTACTACGAGCAGTACTTC.

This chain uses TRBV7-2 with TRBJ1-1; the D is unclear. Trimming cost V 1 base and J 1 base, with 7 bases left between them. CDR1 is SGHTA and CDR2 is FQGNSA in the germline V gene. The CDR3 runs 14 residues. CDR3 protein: CASSLVPENTEAFF. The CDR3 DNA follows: TGTGCCAGCAGCTTAGTTCCAGAGAACACTGAAGCTTTCTTT.

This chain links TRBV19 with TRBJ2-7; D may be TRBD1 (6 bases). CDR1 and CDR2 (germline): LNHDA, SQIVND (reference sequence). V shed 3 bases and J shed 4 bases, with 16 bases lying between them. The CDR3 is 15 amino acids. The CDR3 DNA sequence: TGTGCCAGTAGTATCATCGTCAGGGGAGCTTACGAGCAGTACTTC. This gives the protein CASSIIVRGAYEQYF.

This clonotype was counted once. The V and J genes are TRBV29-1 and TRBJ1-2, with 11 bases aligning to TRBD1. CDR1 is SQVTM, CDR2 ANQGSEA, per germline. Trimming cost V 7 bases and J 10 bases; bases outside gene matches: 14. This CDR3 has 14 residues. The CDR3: CSAGQGATEGVYTF. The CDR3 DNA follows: TGCAGCGCCGGACAGGGGGCGACCGAAGGGGTCTACACCTTC.

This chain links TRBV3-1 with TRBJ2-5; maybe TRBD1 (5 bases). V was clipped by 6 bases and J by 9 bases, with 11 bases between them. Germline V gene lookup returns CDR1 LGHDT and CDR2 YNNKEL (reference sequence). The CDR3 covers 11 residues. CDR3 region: CASSSQGAQYF. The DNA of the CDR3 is TGTGCCAGCAGTTCGCAGGGCGCCCAGTACTTC.

In DNA, the CDR3 is TGTGCCAGCTCACCCACGGAAGTGGGTGGATCTGGGGCCAACGTCCTGACTTTC. Translation: CASSPTEVGGSGANVLTF. This rearrangement joins TRBV18 to TRBJ2-6; D gene uncertain. The germline V gene has CDR1 KGHSH and CDR2 LQKENI. Trimming left V 3 bases short and J 1 base short, with 16 bases between. The CDR3 runs to 18 residues. Using reference TRBV18 and TRBJ2-6 for the parts outside the CDR3, the full variable domain is NAGVMQNPRHLVRRRGQEARLRCSPMKGHSHVYWYRQLPEEGLKFMVYLQKENIIDESGMPKERFSAEFPKEGPSILRIQQVVRGDSAAYFCASSPTEVGGSGANVLTFGAGSRLTVL.

For the CDR3, the DNA is TGCAGTGCTAACGGGGGCGCGCAGTATTTT. Translation: CSANGGAQYF. This chain connects TRBV20-1 to TRBJ2-3, with D perhaps given as TRBD1 or TRBD2 (6 bases each). The CDR3 has 10 residues. Looked up from germline, CDR1 is DFQATT and CDR2 is SNEGSKA (reference sequence). V lost 4 bases and J 10 bases, leaving 9 bases between the germline ends.

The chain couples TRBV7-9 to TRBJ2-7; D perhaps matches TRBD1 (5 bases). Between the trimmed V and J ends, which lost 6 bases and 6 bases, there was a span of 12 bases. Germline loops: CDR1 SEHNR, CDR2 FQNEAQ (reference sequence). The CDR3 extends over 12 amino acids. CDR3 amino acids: CASSSPGIEQYF. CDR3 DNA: TGTGCCAGCAGTTCGCCAGGGATCGAGCAGTACTTC. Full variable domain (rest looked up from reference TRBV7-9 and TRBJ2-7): DTGVSQNPRHKITKRGQNVTFRCDPISEHNRLYWYRQTLGQGPEFLTYFQNEAQLEKSRLLSDRFSAERPKGSFSTLEIQRTEQGDSAMYLCASSSPGIEQYFGPGTRLTVT.